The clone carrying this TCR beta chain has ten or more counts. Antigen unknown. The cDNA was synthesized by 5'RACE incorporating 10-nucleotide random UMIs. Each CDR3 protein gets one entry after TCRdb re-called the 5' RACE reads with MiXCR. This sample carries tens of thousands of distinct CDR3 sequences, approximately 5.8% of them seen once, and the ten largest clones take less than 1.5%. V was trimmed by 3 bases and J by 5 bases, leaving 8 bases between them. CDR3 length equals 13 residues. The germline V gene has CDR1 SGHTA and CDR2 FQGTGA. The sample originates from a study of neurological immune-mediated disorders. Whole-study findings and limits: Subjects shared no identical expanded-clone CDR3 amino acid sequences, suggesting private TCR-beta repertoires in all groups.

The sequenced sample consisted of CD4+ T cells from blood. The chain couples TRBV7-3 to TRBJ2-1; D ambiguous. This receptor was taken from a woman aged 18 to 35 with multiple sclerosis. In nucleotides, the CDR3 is TGTGCCAGCAGCTTCCGCCGGGACAATGAGCAGTTCTTC. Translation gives CASSFRRDNEQFF.